The entry below describes one T cell receptor beta chain. Its antigen is unidentified. CDR1 and CDR2 from the germline V gene are SGHAT and FQNNGV. The length of the CDR3 is 14 residues. V lost 6 bases, J lost 12 bases, and 21 bases lay in between. Co-extracted RNA and DNA came from roughly 21-30 mg of unsorted bulk tissue. Surgeons resected the patients' primary liver carcinomas. Patients were chronically HBV-infected and treatment-naive. Starting material of around 460 ng total RNA yielded TCR beta cDNA via a constant-region primer. ARM-PCR was slightly modified, and three nested multiplex PCR rounds with it gave rise to the TCR beta libraries. The first two PCR rounds used TRBV1-TRBV30 primers with a Cbeta primer, about 9 cycles each. TCRdb processed the multiplex PCR reads anew with MiXCR; each CDR3 protein has one entry. Among roughly 120,000 distinct CDR3 sequences listed, around 70% were seen once.

The sample belongs to a study of tumor-infiltrating lymphocytes in primary liver carcinoma. Study summary: Productive TCRbeta reads per sample were roughly 3.5 to 8 million, not differing by tissue.

Study-level points and caveats: Overlap in tumor-adjacent and tumor-blood pairs fell below that of tumor region pairs.

The receptor's source is a woman aged 55 to 70 with primary liver carcinoma and hepatitis B virus infection. Sequenced: tumor-adjacent normal liver tissue. The V and J genes are TRBV11-2 and TRBJ2-1; no clear D gene. In DNA, the CDR3 is TGTGCCAGCAGTCCGGATACGAGGTATAGGGTGCAGTTCTTC. Translation: CASSPDTRYRVQFF.